These 17 T cell receptor beta chains were sequenced from one sample in a study of CXCR3-negative and CXCR3-positive naive CD8 T cells (dated by TCRdb to between 2019 and 2020). Sequencing took place on a NextSeq 550. The Human TCR Profiling Kit (MiLaboratory) was used to make UMI-labeled 5' RACE TRB cDNA libraries. TCRdb reprocessed the reads, reporting each CDR3 protein sequence once and no DNA. This sample's records show 45,000 to 70,000 distinct CDR3 sequences. The ten largest account for about a quarter of the sample. Sequencing was performed on memory CD8+ T cells from blood. The cell subset or site tag for this specimen amounts to: conventional CD8+ memory T cells (TMEM), sorted as controls. All receptors derive from a human donor in good health. Some clones in this sample may be carry-over from other donors' samples.

CDR3 sequence reads: CASSESLGFYEQYF. The rearrangement links TRBV25-1 to TRBJ2-7. Germline CDR1 and CDR2: MGHDK and SYGVNS. This CDR3 region has 14 residues.

The rearrangement uses TRBV7-3 and TRBJ1-1. The V gene's germline CDR1 is SGHTA and CDR2 FQGTGA. The CDR3 is made up of 13 amino acids. CDR3: CASSLSVGTEAFF.

The V and J genes are TRBV20-1 and TRBJ2-5; TCRdb selects TRBD2, and the lack of DNA leaves this call unchecked. The germline V gene encodes CDR1 DFQATT and CDR2 SNEGSKA (reference sequence). The CDR3 consists of 16 residues. The CDR3 loop is CSARDSERGITETQYF.

The chain combines TRBV7-6 with TRBJ2-1; TCRdb's D call, TRBD2, is unchecked because there is no DNA. The germline CDR1 and CDR2 sequences are SGHVS and FNYEAQ. The CDR3 runs 15 residues. This chain's CDR3 is CASSLLAGGPNEQFF. The whole variable domain, remainder taken from reference TRBV7-6 and TRBJ2-1, is GAGVSQSPRYKVTKRGQDVALRCDPISGHVSLYWYRQALGQGPEFLTYFNYEAQQDKSGLPNDRFSAERPEGSISTLTIQRTEQRDSAMYRCASSLLAGGPNEQFFGPGTRLTVL.

The gene calls are TRBV15 and TRBJ2-7; TCRdb picks TRBD1, but there is no DNA to check that call. The CDR3 is made up of 15 amino acids. From germline, CDR1 is LNHNV and CDR2 YYDKDF (reference sequence). CDR3 loop: CATSRRQGPTYEQYF.

The rearrangement uses TRBV29-1 and TRBJ2-5; TCRdb lists TRBD2, though no DNA is available to test this call. The CDR3 has 16 residues. Germline V CDR1 and CDR2: SQVTM, ANQGSEA. Here the CDR3 reads CSVEDRDNLVRETQYF. Using reference TRBV29-1 and TRBJ2-5 for the parts outside the CDR3, the full variable domain is SAVISQKPSRDICQRGTSLTIQCQVDSQVTMMFWYRQQPGQSLTLIATANQGSEATYESGFVIDKFPISRPNLTFSTLTVSNMSPEDSSIYLCSVEDRDNLVRETQYFGPGTRLLVL.

CDR3: CASSYRAEETQYF. The chain joins TRBV6-5 to TRBJ2-5; TCRdb's D call of TRBD2 is untestable without DNA. The CDR3 has 13 residues. Germline V gene data show CDR1 as MNHEY and CDR2 as SVGAGI.

The rearrangement links TRBV14 to TRBJ2-3. Germline V gene data show CDR1 as SGHDN and CDR2 as FVKESK. The length of the CDR3 is 14 residues. The CDR3 reads CASRSIEQSDTQYF.

The genes are TRBV6-2 or TRBV6-3 and TRBJ2-1; TCRdb outputs TRBD2, but without DNA this stays unchecked. CDR1 and CDR2 from the germline V gene are MNHEY and SVGEGT. The CDR3 totals 15 residues. The CDR3 loop is CASSYESGGYNEQFF.

The CDR3 loop is CASSLRTGGTGELFF. The gene calls are TRBV5-5 and TRBJ2-2; the TCRdb D gene call, TRBD1, has no DNA to confirm it. Germline loops: CDR1 SGHKS, CDR2 YYEKEE (reference sequence). This CDR3 has 15 residues.

The chain uses TRBV5-5 and TRBJ1-6; the TCRdb D gene call, TRBD1, has no DNA to confirm it. The CDR3 has 17 amino acids. Germline V gene lookup returns CDR1 SGHKS and CDR2 YYEKEE (reference sequence). The CDR3 loop reads CASSLAPLGTHNSPLHF.

V is TRBV6-4 and J is TRBJ2-6; TCRdb returns TRBD1, unconfirmable since there is no DNA. This CDR3 comprises 16 residues. Germline V gives CDR1 MRHNA, CDR2 SNTAGT. CDR3: CASSDSGGAGANVLTF.

This chain links TRBV3-1 with TRBJ2-3. The CDR3 extends over 14 amino acids. Germline V gene lookup returns CDR1 LGHDT and CDR2 YNNKEL (reference sequence). CDR3 amino acids: CASSQDQNQDTQYF.

The chain uses TRBV29-1 and TRBJ2-1. The germline gives CDR1 SQVTM, CDR2 ANQGSEA. The CDR3 loop spans 14 amino acids. The CDR3 protein is CSATRKPIYNEQFF.

V is TRBV29-1 and J is TRBJ2-1; TCRdb selects TRBD1, and the lack of DNA leaves this call unchecked. Germline V gene sequence: CDR1 SQVTM, CDR2 ANQGSEA. The CDR3 runs to 14 residues. CDR3: CSVADTYFYNEQFF.

The chain joins TRBV27 to TRBJ2-1; TCRdb calls TRBD1, which cannot be checked without DNA. There are 15 residues in the CDR3. Germline V gives CDR1 MNHEY, CDR2 SMNVEV (reference sequence). CDR3 loop: CASTRGDSSYNEQFF.

The V gene is TRBV4-3, the J gene TRBJ2-5. Germline CDR1 reads LGHNA; CDR2 reads YSLEER. The CDR3 is 14 amino acids. The CDR3 reads CASSEQEYQETQYF.